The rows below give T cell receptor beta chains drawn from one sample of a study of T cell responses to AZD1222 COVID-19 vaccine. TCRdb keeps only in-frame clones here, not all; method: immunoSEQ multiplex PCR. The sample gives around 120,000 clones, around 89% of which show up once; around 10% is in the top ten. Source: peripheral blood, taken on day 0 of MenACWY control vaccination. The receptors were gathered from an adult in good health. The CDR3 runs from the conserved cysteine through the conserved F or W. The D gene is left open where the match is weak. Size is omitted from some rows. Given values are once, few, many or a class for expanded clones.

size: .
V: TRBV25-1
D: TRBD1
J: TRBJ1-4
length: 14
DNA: TGTGCCAGCAGTACAGGGGCAACTAATGAAAAACTGTTTTTT
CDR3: CASSTGATNEKLFF

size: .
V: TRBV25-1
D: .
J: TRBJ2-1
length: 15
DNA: TGTGCCAGCAGCCTACCCGGTGGGGGAGATAATGAGCAGTTCTTC
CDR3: CASSLPGGGDNEQFF

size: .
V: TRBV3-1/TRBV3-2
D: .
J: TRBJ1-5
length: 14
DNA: TGTGCCAGCAGCCAAGACCCGGGGAATCAGCCCCAGCATTTT
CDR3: CASSQDPGNQPQHF

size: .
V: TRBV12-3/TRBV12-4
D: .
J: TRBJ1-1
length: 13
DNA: TGTGCCAGCAGAAAAGACAGCACACCTGAAGCTTTCTTT
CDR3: CASRKDSTPEAFF

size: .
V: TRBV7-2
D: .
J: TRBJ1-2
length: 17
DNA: TGTGCCAGCAGCTTTACGTTACAGGTTTTACGCAACTATGGCTACACCTTC
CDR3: CASSFTLQVLRNYGYTF

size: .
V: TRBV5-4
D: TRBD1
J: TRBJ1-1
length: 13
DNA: TGTGCCAGCAGCGTAGGACAGGGGAGTGAAGCTTTCTTT
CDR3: CASSVGQGSEAFF

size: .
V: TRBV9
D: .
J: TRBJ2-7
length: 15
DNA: TGTGCCAGCAGCGTAGCGTCTGGCCCCACCTACGAGCAGTACTTC
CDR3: CASSVASGPTYEQYF

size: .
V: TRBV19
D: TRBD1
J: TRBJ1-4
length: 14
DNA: TGTGCCAGTAATCCCACAGGGGGCGGTGAAAAACTGTTTTTT
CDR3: CASNPTGGGEKLFF

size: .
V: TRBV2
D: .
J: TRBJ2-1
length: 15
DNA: TGTGCCACGCGACCGGGCGCGAGCTCCTACAATGAGCAGTTCTTC
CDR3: CATRPGASSYNEQFF

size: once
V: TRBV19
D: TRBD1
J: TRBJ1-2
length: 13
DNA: TGTGCCAGTAGTCCCGGACAGGGGTATGGCTACACCTTC
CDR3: CASSPGQGYGYTF

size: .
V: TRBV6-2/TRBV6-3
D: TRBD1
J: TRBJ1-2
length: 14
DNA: TGTGCCAGCAGTTACATGGGACAGAACTATGGCTACACCTTC
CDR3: CASSYMGQNYGYTF

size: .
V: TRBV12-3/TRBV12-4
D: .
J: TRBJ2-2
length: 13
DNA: TGTGCCAGCAGTTTAGGGGGGTCCGGGGAGCTGTTTTTT
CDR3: CASSLGGSGELFF

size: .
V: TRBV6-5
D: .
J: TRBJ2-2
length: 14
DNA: TGTGCCAGCAGTCAGGGGTGGGCCACCGGGGAGCTGTTTTTT
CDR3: CASSQGWATGELFF

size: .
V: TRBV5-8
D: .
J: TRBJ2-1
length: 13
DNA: TGTGCCAGCAGCACATACATCGGGGATGAGCAGTTCTTC
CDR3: CASSTYIGDEQFF

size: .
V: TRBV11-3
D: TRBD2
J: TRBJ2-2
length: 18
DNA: TGTGCCAGCAGCTTACCTACTAATAGCGGGAGAGTTTCCGGGGAGCTGTTTTTT
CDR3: CASSLPTNSGRVSGELFF

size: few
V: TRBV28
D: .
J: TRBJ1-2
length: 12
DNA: TGTGCCAGCAGTAGGCCCGACCAAGGCTACACCTTC
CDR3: CASSRPDQGYTF

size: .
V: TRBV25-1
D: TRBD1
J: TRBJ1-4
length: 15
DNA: TGTGCCAGCACGAGGGACAGCGCAACTAATGAAAAACTGTTTTTT
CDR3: CASTRDSATNEKLFF

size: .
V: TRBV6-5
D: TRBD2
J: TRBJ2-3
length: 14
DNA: TGTGCCAGCAGCTCGGGACTAGACACAGATACGCAGTATTTT
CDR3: CASSSGLDTDTQYF

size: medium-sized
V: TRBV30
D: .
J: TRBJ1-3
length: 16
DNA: TGTGCCTGGAGTGGTAAGGGGTTCGTCTCTGGAAACACCATATATTTT
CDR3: CAWSGKGFVSGNTIYF

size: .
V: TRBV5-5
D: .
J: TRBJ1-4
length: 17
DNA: TGTGCCAGCAGCTTGGGACAGCTACTTGCAACTAATGAAAAACTGTTTTTT
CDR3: CASSLGQLLATNEKLFF

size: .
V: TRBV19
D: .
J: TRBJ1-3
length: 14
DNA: TGTGCCACCGACCTAGGGCACTCTGGAAACACCATATATTTT
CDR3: CATDLGHSGNTIYF

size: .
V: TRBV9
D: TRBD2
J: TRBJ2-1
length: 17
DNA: TGTGCCAGCAGCGTAGGTTCTAGCGGGAGGGCCGTGGATGAGCAGTTCTTC
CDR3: CASSVGSSGRAVDEQFF

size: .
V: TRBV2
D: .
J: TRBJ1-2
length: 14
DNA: TGTGCCAGCAGTGAGTCGGGGATTAACTATGGCTACACCTTC
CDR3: CASSESGINYGYTF

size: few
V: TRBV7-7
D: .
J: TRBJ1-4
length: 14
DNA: TGTGCCACCCCAGGTGGATTTATGGATGAAAAACTGTTTTTT
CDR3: CATPGGFMDEKLFF

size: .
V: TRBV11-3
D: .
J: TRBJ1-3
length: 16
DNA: TGTGCCAGCAGCTTCGGGGTTCGAATTAGTGGAAACACCATATATTTT
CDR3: CASSFGVRISGNTIYF

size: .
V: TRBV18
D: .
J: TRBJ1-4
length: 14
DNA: TGTGCCAGCTCACCCATGACAACTAATGAAAAACTGTTTTTT
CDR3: CASSPMTTNEKLFF

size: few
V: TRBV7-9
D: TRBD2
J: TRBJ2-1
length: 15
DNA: TGTGCCAGCAGCCCCCGGGTAGCGGGATACAATGAGCAGTTCTTC
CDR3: CASSPRVAGYNEQFF

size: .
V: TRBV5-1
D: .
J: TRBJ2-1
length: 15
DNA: TGCGCCAGCAGCTTGCTCGGACTCAAATACAATGAGCAGTTCTTC
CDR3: CASSLLGLKYNEQFF

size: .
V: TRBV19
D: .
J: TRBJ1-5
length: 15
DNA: TGTGCCAGTAGTATTGCCCAGGGCTGGAGGCAGCCCCAGCATTTT
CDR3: CASSIAQGWRQPQHF

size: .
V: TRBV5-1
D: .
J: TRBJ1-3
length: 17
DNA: TGCGCCAGCAGCTTGTTGGCCTCAAGGGGCTCTGGAAACACCATATATTTT
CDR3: CASSLLASRGSGNTIYF

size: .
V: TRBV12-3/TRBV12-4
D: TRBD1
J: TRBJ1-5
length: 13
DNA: TGTGCCAGCAGCGGGACAGGGGATCAGCCCCAGCATTTT
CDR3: CASSGTGDQPQHF

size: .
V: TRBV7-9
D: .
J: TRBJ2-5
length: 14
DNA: TGTGCCAGCAGCCCGGATGTTAGTCAGGAGACCCAGTACTTC
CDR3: CASSPDVSQETQYF

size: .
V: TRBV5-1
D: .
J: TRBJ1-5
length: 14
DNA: TGCGCCAGCAGCCTTGACACGGACAATCAGCCCCAGCATTTT
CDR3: CASSLDTDNQPQHF

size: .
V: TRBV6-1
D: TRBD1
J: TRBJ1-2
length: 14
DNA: TGTGCCAGCAGTGAGGGACAGGGGGCAGGCGGCTACACCTTC
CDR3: CASSEGQGAGGYTF

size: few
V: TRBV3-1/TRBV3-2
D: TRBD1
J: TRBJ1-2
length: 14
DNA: TGTGCCAGCAGCCAAGGACAGGGGTGGGATGGCTACACCTTC
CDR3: CASSQGQGWDGYTF